Presented here are 16 T cell receptor beta chains from one specimen sequenced in a study of cytomegalovirus exposure and HLA in healthy donors. This PCR relied on a set of 60 Vbeta primers and 13 Jbeta primers. The repertoire was sequenced with immunoSEQ multiplex PCR; TCRdb's copy has only in-frame clones and lacks some. Altogether almost 70,000 clones are present, roughly 70% being singletons, with the ten largest covering 14%. Material: PBMCs. The receptors derive from a male donor in good health and CMV-seropositive.

V and J are TRBV2 and TRBJ2-1; the D gene is possibly TRBD2 (6 bases). The CDR3 consists of 13 residues. Germline-derived CDR1 and CDR2 are SNHLY and FYNNEI. V was shortened by 4 bases and J by 5 bases, with 9 bases between the two germline ends. The CDR3 region has the DNA TGTGCCAGCAGTGTCCCGGGGGACAATGAGCAGTTCTTC. It translates to CASSVPGDNEQFF.

V gene TRBV11-2 combines with J gene TRBJ2-7; D is ambiguous. Trimming removed 5 bases at V and 2 bases at J, with 10 bases between. CDR3 size: 13 residues. Germline CDR1 reads SGHAT; CDR2 reads FQNNGV. The CDR3 region has the DNA TGTGCCAGCAGCCCGAGTAGCCCCTACGAGCAGTACTTC. This codes for CASSPSSPYEQYF.

CDR3 loop: CASSLVSNSGTEAFF. CDR3 DNA: TGTGCCAGCAGCTTAGTATCGAACAGTGGCACTGAAGCTTTCTTT. The chain couples TRBV7-2 to TRBJ1-1; D unclear. The CDR3 length is 15 residues. Germline values: CDR1 SGHTA, CDR2 FQGNSA. Trimming left V 1 base short and J 4 bases short, with 13 bases between.

V gene TRBV19 combines with J gene TRBJ2-5; TRBD1 might be the D (6 bases). The assigned J gene may be wrong: the sequence end matches TRBJ2-7 better. The CDR3 contains 13 residues. Per the germline V gene, CDR1 is LNHDA and CDR2 is SQIVND (reference sequence). Here the CDR3 reads CATSDRNTYEQYF. In nucleotides, the CDR3 is TGTGCCACCTCGGACAGAAACACCTACGAGCAGTACTTC.

The chain couples TRBV4-3 to TRBJ2-7, with TRBD1 as a possible D gene (5 bases). The CDR3 covers 16 residues. CDR1 is LGHNA, CDR2 YSLEER, per germline. Between the trimmed V and J ends, which lost 4 bases and 4 bases, there was a span of 20 bases. CDR3 region: CASSPAFGQGEYEQYF. The CDR3 DNA sequence: TGCGCCAGCAGCCCGGCGTTTGGGCAGGGCGAATACGAGCAGTACTTC.

The chain recombines TRBV19 with TRBJ2-1; TRBD2 matches 13 bases. The CDR3 length is 15 residues. V was pared by 6 bases and J by 8 bases, with 7 bases of the junction left unmatched. CDR1 and CDR2 (germline): LNHDA, SQIVND (reference sequence). This chain's CDR3 is CASSTGTSGVDEQFF. The CDR3 DNA reads TGTGCCAGTAGCACCGGGACTAGCGGGGTCGATGAGCAGTTCTTC.

The V and J genes are TRBV15 and TRBJ2-1; D might be TRBD1 (6 bases). The CDR3 has 16 residues. The germline gives CDR1 LNHNV, CDR2 YYDKDF (reference sequence). The V end was cut by 0 bases, the J end by 7 bases, with 16 bases between. As DNA, the CDR3 is TGTGCCACCAGCAGAGATGATGGACAGCTTAGGAATGAGCAGTTCTTC. It encodes CATSRDDGQLRNEQFF.

The rearrangement links TRBV30 to TRBJ2-7; 8 nucleotides match TRBD1. With V trimmed by 3 bases and J by 5 bases, 6 bases remained unmatched. Germline V lookup: CDR1 GTSNPN, CDR2 SVGIG (reference sequence). This CDR3 comprises 13 residues. This CDR3 is CAWREDRVHEQYF. DNA of the CDR3: TGTGCCTGGAGGGAGGACAGGGTCCACGAGCAGTACTTC.

This sequence joins TRBV5-1 and TRBJ2-1; 9 bases are shared with TRBD1. Germline trimming cut 5 bases from V and 5 bases from J; bases unmatched to any gene: 5. Germline V gene sequence: CDR1 SGHRS, CDR2 YFSETQ. This CDR3 is 14 amino acids long. The CDR3 protein is CASRPGQGHNEQFF. CDR3 nucleotide sequence: TGCGCCAGCAGGCCGGGACAGGGACACAATGAGCAGTTCTTC.

This chain uses TRBV18 with TRBJ2-1; TRBD2 matches at 8 bases. Trimming removed 2 bases from V and 2 bases from J; junction bases left unmatched: 2. Germline loops: CDR1 KGHSH, CDR2 LQKENI. This CDR3 spans 15 amino acids. The CDR3 DNA reads as TGTGCCAGCTCACCAACAGCGGGGGCCTACAATGAGCAGTTCTTC. Residues: CASSPTAGAYNEQFF.

The rearrangement uses TRBV30 and TRBJ2-2; D possibly corresponds to TRBD2 (6 bases). The germline V and J ends were trimmed by 0 bases and 5 bases, with 13 bases remaining between them. Germline V gives CDR1 GTSNPN, CDR2 SVGIG (reference sequence). The CDR3 is 15 residues long. This chain's CDR3 is CAWSVGGIRTGELFF. The CDR3 DNA reads TGTGCCTGGAGTGTCGGCGGGATCCGGACCGGGGAGCTGTTTTTT.

The CDR3 here is CASSPHPTGGGGNTIYF. The CDR3 DNA follows: TGTGCCAGCAGTCCCCACCCGACAGGCGGCGGTGGAAACACCATATATTTT. This sequence joins TRBV27 and TRBJ1-3; a possible D gene is TRBD1 (6 bases). V lost 5 bases to trimming and J lost 3 bases, with 20 bases between them. Germline lookup yields CDR1 MNHEY and CDR2 SMNVEV (reference sequence). The CDR3 contains 17 residues.

The CDR3 sequence is CASGGNEKLFF. DNA of the CDR3: TGTGCCTCCGGGGGAAATGAAAAACTGTTTTTT. V usage is TRBV30 and J usage is TRBJ1-4; maybe TRBD1 (5 bases). V was shortened by 7 bases and J by 5 bases, with 8 bases between the two germline ends. The length of the CDR3 is 11 residues. Germline V lookup: CDR1 GTSNPN, CDR2 SVGIG (reference sequence). Full variable domain (missing parts from reference TRBV30 and TRBJ1-4): SQTIHQWPATLVQPVGSPLSLECTVEGTSNPNLYWYRQAAGRGLQLLFYSVGIGQISSEVPQNLSASRPQDRQFILSSKKLLLSDSGFYLCASGGNEKLFFGSGTQLSVL.

The gene calls are TRBV21-1 and TRBJ2-5; the table calls TRBD2, which could not be checked here. TRBV21-1 is deemed a pseudogene. The CDR3 has 14 amino acids. The CDR3 protein is CASNGLAGQETQYF. In DNA, the CDR3 is TGTGCCAGCAATGGACTAGCGGGACAAGAGACCCAGTACTTC.

The chain carries TRBV30 and TRBJ1-5; 10 bases fit TRBD1. Germline CDR1 and CDR2: GTSNPN and SVGIG (reference sequence). Trimming removed 3 bases from V and 2 bases from J; junction bases left unmatched: 4. The CDR3 totals 15 residues. The CDR3 DNA follows: TGTGCCTGGAGCGAGACAGGGGGCGGCAATCAGCCCCAGCATTTT. Translating it yields CAWSETGGGNQPQHF.

This clone has a handful of counts. The V call is TRBV5-6, the J call TRBJ2-1, with a tentative D call TRBD1 (6 bases). The CDR3 consists of 15 residues. Germline assignment: CDR1 SGHDT and CDR2 YYEEEE. Trimming shortened V by 0 bases and J by 2 bases, and 9 bases separated the two germline ends. CDR3 sequence (DNA): TGTGCCAGCAGCTTGGAACAGGGAACCTACAATGAGCAGTTCTTC. Protein: CASSLEQGTYNEQFF.